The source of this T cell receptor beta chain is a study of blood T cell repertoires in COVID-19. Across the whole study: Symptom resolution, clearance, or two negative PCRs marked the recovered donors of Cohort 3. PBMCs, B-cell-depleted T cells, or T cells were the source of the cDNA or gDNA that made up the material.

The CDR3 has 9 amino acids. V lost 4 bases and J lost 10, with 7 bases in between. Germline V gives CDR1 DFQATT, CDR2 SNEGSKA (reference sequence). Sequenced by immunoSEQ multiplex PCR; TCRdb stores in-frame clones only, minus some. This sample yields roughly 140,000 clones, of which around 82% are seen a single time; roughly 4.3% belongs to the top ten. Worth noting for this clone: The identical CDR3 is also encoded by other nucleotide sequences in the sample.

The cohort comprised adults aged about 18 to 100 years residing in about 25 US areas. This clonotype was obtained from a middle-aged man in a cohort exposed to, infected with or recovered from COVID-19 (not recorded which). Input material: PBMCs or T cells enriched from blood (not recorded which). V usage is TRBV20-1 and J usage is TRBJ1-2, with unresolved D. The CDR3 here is CSAKGAYTF. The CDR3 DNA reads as TGCAGTGCTAAAGGAGCCTACACCTTC.